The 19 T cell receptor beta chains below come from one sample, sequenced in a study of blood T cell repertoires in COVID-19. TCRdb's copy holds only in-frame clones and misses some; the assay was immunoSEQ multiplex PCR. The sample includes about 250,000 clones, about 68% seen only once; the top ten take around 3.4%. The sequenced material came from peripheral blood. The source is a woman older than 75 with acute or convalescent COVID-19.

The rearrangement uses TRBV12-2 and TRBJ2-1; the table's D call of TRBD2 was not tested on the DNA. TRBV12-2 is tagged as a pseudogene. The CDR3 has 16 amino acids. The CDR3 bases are TGTGCAAGTCGCTTAGGGGCGGGAGCTTCCTACAATGAGCAGTTCTTC. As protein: CASRLGAGASYNEQFF.

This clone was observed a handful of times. CDR3 in amino acids: CASSWTGQAGYEQYF. The CDR3 nucleotides are TGCGCCAGCAGCTGGACGGGACAGGCCGGGTACGAGCAGTACTTC. V gene TRBV5-1 combines with J gene TRBJ2-7, with 8 nucleotides matching TRBD1. This CDR3 spans 15 amino acids. V lost 3 bases and J lost 4; bases outside the gene matches: 9. CDR1 and CDR2 (germline): SGHRS, YFSETQ.

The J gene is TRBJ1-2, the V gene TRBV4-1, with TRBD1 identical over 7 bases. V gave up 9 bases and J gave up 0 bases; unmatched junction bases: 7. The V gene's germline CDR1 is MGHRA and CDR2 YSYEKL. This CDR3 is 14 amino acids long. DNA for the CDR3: TGCGCCAGTCGACAGGGCCTCGCTAACTATGGCTACACCTTC. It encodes CASRQGLANYGYTF.

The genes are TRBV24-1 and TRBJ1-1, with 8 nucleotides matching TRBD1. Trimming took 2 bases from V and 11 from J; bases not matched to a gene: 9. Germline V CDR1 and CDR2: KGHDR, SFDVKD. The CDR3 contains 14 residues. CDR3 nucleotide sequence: TGTGCCACCAGTGATTCTTACAGGGGGGTAGGTGCTTTCTTT. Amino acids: CATSDSYRGVGAFF.

The CDR3 nucleotides read TGTGCCAGTAGTATCGCGGGAAACTCCTATAATTCACCCCTCCACTTT. Translated, it gives CASSIAGNSYNSPLHF. This chain uses TRBV19 with TRBJ1-6; no definite D call. Germline V gene data show CDR1 as LNHDA and CDR2 as SQIVND (reference sequence). V lost 3 bases to trimming and J lost 0 bases, with 9 bases between them. The CDR3 contains 16 residues.

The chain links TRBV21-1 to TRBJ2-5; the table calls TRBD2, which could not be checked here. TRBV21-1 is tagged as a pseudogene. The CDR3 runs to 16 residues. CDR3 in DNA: TGTGCCAGCAGCAAAGCGCGGAGCGGGAGTTGGGAGACCCAGTACTTC. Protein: CASSKARSGSWETQYF.

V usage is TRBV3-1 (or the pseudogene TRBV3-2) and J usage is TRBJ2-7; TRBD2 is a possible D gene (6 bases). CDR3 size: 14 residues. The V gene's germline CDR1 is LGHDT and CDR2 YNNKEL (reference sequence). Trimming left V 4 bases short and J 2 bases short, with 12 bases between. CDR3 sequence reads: CASSLLATAYEQYF. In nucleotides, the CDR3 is TGTGCCAGCAGCCTGCTAGCGACAGCCTACGAGCAGTACTTC.

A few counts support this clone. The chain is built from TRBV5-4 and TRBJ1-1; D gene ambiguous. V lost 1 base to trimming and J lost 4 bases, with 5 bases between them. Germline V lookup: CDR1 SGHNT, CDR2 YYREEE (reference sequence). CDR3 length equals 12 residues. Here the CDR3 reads CASSLTSTEAFF. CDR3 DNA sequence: TGTGCCAGCAGCTTGACTAGCACTGAAGCTTTCTTT. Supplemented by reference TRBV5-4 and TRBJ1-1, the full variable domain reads ETGVTQSPTHLIKTRGQQVTLRCSSQSGHNTVSWYQQALGQGPQFIFQYYREEENGRGNFPPRFSGLQFPNYSSELNVNALELDDSALYLCASSLTSTEAFFGQGTRLTVV.

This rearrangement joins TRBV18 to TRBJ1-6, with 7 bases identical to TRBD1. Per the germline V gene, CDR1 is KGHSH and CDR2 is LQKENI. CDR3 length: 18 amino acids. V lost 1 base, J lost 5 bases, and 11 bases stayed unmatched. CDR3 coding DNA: TGTGCCAGCTCACCACGAGGGGGCCGACAGGGTAATAATTCACCCCTCCACTTT. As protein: CASSPRGGRQGNNSPLHF.

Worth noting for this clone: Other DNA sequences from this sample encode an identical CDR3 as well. CDR3 sequence reads: CASSQPGGETQYF. In nucleotides, the CDR3 is TGCGCCAGCAGCCAGCCCGGGGGGGAGACCCAGTACTTC. The V gene is TRBV5-1, the J gene TRBJ2-5, with TRBD2 matching 7 bases. V shed 4 bases, J shed 5 bases, and the junction held 5 bases outside the gene matches. This CDR3 region has 13 residues. Per germline, CDR1 SGHRS and CDR2 YFSETQ.

This CDR3 is CASSQDGTGRAFF. DNA of the CDR3: TGTGCCAGCAGCCAAGATGGGACAGGGAGAGCTTTCTTT. The chain recombines TRBV3-1 (or the pseudogene TRBV3-2) with TRBJ1-1, with 9 positions matching TRBD1. The CDR3 has 13 amino acids. V shed 0 bases, J shed 10 bases, and the junction held 3 bases outside the gene matches. Germline values: CDR1 LGHDT, CDR2 YNNKEL (reference sequence).

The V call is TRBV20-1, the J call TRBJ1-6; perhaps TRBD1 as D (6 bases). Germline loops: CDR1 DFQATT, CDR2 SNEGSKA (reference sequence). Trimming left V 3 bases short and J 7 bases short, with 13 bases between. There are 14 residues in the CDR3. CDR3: CSASTGTGNSPLHF. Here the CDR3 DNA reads TGCAGTGCTAGTACAGGGACGGGGAATTCACCCCTCCACTTT.

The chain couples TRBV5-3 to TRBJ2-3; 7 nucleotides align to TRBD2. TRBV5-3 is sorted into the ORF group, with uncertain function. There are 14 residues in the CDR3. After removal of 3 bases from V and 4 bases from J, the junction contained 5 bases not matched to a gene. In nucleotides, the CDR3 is TGTGCCAGAAGCTCCCAGCGGGGCGCAGATACGCAGTATTTT. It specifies CARSSQRGADTQYF.

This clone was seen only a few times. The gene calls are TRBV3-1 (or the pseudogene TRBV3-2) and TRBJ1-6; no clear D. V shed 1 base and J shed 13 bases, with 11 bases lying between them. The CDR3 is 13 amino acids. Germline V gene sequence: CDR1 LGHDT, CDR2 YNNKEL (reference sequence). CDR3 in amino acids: CASSQAGPSPLHF. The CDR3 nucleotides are TGTGCCAGCAGCCAAGCGGGTCCCTCTCCCCTCCACTTT.

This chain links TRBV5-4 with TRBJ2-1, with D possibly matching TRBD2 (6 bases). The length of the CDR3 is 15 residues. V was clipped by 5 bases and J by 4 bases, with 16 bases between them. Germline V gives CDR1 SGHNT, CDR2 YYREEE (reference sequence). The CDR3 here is CASSLDGLRYNEQFF. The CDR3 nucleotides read TGTGCCAGCAGTCTCGACGGACTACGGTACAATGAGCAGTTCTTC.

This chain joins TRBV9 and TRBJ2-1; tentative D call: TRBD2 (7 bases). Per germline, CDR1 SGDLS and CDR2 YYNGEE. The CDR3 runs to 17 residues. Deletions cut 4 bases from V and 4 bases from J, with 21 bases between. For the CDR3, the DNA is TGTGCCAGCAGCTCCCGGCTGGGGGCTAGCGGTTACAATGAGCAGTTCTTC. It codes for CASSSRLGASGYNEQFF.

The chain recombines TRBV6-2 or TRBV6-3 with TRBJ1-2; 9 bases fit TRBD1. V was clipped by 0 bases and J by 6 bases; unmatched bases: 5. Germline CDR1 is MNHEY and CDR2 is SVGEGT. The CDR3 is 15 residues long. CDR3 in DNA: TGTGCCAGCAGTTACTCGAGGGACAGGGCTCATGGCTACACCTTC. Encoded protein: CASSYSRDRAHGYTF.

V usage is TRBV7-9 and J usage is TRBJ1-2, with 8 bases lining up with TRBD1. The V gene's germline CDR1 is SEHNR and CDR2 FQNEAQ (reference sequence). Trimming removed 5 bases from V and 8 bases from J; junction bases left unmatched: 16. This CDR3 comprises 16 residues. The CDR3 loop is CASSLLGQGGRQGYTF. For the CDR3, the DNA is TGTGCCAGCAGCCTTCTCGGACAGGGAGGGAGGCAGGGCTACACCTTC.

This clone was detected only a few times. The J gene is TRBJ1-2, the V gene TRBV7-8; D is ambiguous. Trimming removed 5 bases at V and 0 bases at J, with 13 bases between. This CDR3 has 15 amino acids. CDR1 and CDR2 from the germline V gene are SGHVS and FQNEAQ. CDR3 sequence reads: CASSQTSGPNYGYTF. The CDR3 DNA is TGTGCCAGCAGCCAAACTAGCGGCCCTAACTATGGCTACACCTTC. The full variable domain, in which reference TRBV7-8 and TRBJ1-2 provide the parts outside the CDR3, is GAGVSQSPRYKVAKRGQDVALRCDPISGHVSLFWYQQALGQGPEFLTYFQNEAQLDKSGLPSDRFFAERPEGSVSTLKIQRTQQEDSAVYLCASSQTSGPNYGYTFGSGTRLTVV.